The source of this T cell receptor (beta chain) is a study of control samples from healthy donors and cancer patients. The data were produced by immunoSEQ multiplex PCR, yet TCRdb's version contains in-frame clones alone and is incomplete. The table lists 78,000 or so clones, roughly 88% of them singletons, with under 7.5% in the top ten. Sequencing input: blood. The receptor comes from a woman aged 45-65 years in good health.

This CDR3 is CASSPGQNRNTIYF. As DNA, the CDR3 is TGTGCCAGTAGTCCGGGACAGAACCGAAACACCATATATTTT. The V call is TRBV19, the J call TRBJ1-3; TRBD1 aligns across 7 bases. From germline, CDR1 is LNHDA and CDR2 SQIVND (reference sequence). The ends lost 5 bases at V and 5 bases at J; junction bases unmatched: 6. This CDR3 has 14 amino acids.